This record looks at one T cell receptor (beta chain) sequence and its context. Antigen: not known. This specimen belongs to a study of shared clonotypes between healthy human individuals. Study findings and constraints: Genetic and exposure-history diversity was limited by the few donors.

Samples underwent the assay at deep level. This table comes from immunoSEQ multiplex PCR, and its TCRdb copy is limited to in-frame clones, with some not included. The sample has around 1.9 million clones; roughly 91% are singletons. Germline loops: CDR1 MNHNS, CDR2 SASEGT. The CDR3 is 12 residues long. V lost 3 bases and J 7 bases, leaving 7 bases between the germline ends. Naive CD8 isolation took CD45RO-negative cells positively selected for CCR7 and excluded terminally differentiated effector memory CD45RA+ cells. Material: naive CD8+ T cells from PBMCs. V is TRBV6-1 and J is TRBJ2-1; D unresolved. The source is a man aged 18 to 29 in good health. Some clones in this sample may be carry-over from other donors' samples. Written as DNA, the CDR3 is TGTGCCAGCAGTGACCCAAGAAATGAGCAGTTCTTC. Its protein product is CASSDPRNEQFF.